This paragraph reports one TCR beta chain. As handled by the study authors: Using reference gene primer amplification, nucleated cell counts were estimated. Assay: immunoSEQ multiplex PCR; the TCRdb copy retains only in-frame clones and omits some. That table furnishes V, J and clone size, whereas the DNA furnished D and trimming. This table holds about 440,000 clones, around 88% found once. Patients in Seattle were enrolled during active infection, then followed longitudinally. Germline V lookup: CDR1 SEHNR, CDR2 FQNEAQ (reference sequence). After removal of 3 bases from V and 5 bases from J, the junction contained 3 bases not matched to a gene. The CDR3 runs 13 residues. These data belong to a study of blood T cell repertoires in COVID-19.

Sequencing was performed on peripheral blood. The TCR was taken from a woman between 50 and 59 years old with COVID-19, enrolled during active disease. This chain connects TRBV7-9 to TRBJ1-2; the match to TRBD1 covers 7 bases. CDR3 in DNA: TGTGCCAGCAGCTTTGGGACAGAGTATGGCTACACCTTC. Translation: CASSFGTEYGYTF. The full variable domain, completed using reference TRBV7-9 and TRBJ1-2, is DTGVSQNPRHKITKRGQNVTFRCDPISEHNRLYWYRQTLGQGPEFLTYFQNEAQLEKSRLLSDRFSAERPKGSFSTLEIQRTEQGDSAMYLCASSFGTEYGYTFGSGTRLTVV.